This entry lists 5 T cell receptor beta chains sequenced from one sample in a study of molecular identifiers for immune sequencing clone quantification listed by TCRdb under 2018. Receptors were amplified or captured by PCR. The sequencing machine was a NextSeq 500. TCRdb itself trimmed the public reads at Q25 with fastp, ran MiXCR and retained productive beta chains. Rows with one shared CDR3 protein collapse into an entry with the most common genes and DNA. The sample has approximately 590,000 distinct CDR3 sequences on record, around 25% of them singletons. The ten largest clones represent 0.7% to 0.95% of the sample. The sample was naive CD8+ T cells from blood, with Jurkat cell RNA spiked in. The sample's cell subset or site label is to be understood as: FACS-sorted CD8+CD4-CCR7+CD45RA+ naive T cells. Receptor source: a human donor in good health. Some libraries in this study had Jurkat cell RNA spiked in.

J is TRBJ2-5 and V is TRBV11-2, with D possibly being TRBD1 or TRBD2 (5 bases each). V gave up 10 bases and J gave up 1 base, with 19 bases separating them. CDR3 size: 15 residues. CDR1 and CDR2 from the germline V gene are SGHAT and FQNNGV. Here the CDR3 reads CATNRWGSPQETQYF. CDR3 in DNA: TGTGCCACCAACCGGTGGGGGAGCCCCCAAGAGACCCAGTACTTC.

This clonotype was seen many times. The chain couples TRBV5-5 to TRBJ2-7; D is undetermined. The germline CDR1 and CDR2 sequences are SGHKS and YYEKEE (reference sequence). The V end lost 4 bases, the J end lost 2 bases, and 10 bases lay between the germline ends. The CDR3 spans 13 residues. Written as DNA, the CDR3 is TGTGCCAGCAGCCTGCGGTGGACCTACGAGCAGTACTTC. Protein: CASSLRWTYEQYF.

This sequence joins TRBV4-2 and TRBJ2-5, with TRBD2 matching over 9 bases. V lost 0 bases and J lost 5; bases outside the gene matches: 4. The length of the CDR3 is 15 residues. CDR1 is LGHNA, CDR2 YNFKEQ, per germline. In DNA form, the CDR3 reads TGTGCCAGCAGCCAAGATGTGCGGGAGGGGGAGACCCAGTACTTC. Amino acids: CASSQDVREGETQYF.

This clonotype was seen a handful of times. The rearrangement joins TRBV19 to TRBJ2-5; 7 bases are shared with TRBD1. Trimming at V came to 3 bases and at J to 0 bases, leaving 10 bases not matched to a gene. Germline CDR1 and CDR2: LNHDA and SQIVND (reference sequence). The CDR3 is 17 residues long. The CDR3 loop is CASSISYGQAYQETQYF. CDR3 in DNA: TGTGCCAGTAGTATTAGTTATGGACAGGCGTACCAAGAGACCCAGTACTTC. Looking up the rest from reference TRBV19 and TRBJ2-5 gives the full variable domain: DGGITQSPKYLFRKEGQNVTLSCEQNLNHDAMYWYRQDPGQGLRLIYYSQIVNDFQKGDIAEGYSVSREKKESFPLTVTSAQKNPTAFYLCASSISYGQAYQETQYFGPGTRLLVL.

About this clonotype itself: Lacking the conserved final phenylalanine or tryptophan, this CDR3 likely reflects a read error. The chain is built from TRBV7-9 and TRBJ2-3; TRBD2 matches 9 bases. With V trimmed by 3 bases and J by 5 bases, 9 bases remained unmatched. Germline-derived CDR1 and CDR2 are SEHNR and FQNEAQ (reference sequence). The CDR3 consists of 16 residues. The CDR3 reads CASSFGGSGSKDTQYL. Here the CDR3 DNA reads TGTGCCAGCAGCTTCGGTGGTAGCGGGAGTAAAGATACGCAGTATTTA.